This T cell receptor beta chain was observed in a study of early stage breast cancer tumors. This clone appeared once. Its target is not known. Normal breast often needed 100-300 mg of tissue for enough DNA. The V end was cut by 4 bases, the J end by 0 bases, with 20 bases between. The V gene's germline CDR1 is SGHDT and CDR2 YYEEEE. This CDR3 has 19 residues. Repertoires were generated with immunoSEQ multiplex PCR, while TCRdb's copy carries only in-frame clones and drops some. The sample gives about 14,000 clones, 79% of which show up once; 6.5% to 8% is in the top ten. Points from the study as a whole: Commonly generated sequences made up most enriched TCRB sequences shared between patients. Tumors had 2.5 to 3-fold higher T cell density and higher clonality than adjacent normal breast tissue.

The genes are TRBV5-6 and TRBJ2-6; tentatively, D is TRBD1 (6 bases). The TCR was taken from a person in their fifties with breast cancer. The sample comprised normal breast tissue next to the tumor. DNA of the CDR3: TGTGCCAGCAGCGTCATACAGGGCCTTTTAAGCTCTGGGGCCAACGTCCTGACTTTC. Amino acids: CASSVIQGLLSSGANVLTF. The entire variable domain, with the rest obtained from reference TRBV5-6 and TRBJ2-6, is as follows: DAGVTQSPTHLIKTRGQQVTLRCSPKSGHDTVSWYQQALGQGPQFIFQYYEEEERQRGNFPDRFSGHQFPNYSSELNVNALLLGDSALYLCASSVIQGLLSSGANVLTFGAGSRLTVL.